The TCR beta chain described here comes from a study of sequential checkpoint blockade in melanoma. Sequencing used immunoSEQ multiplex PCR; TCRdb keeps in-frame clones, though not all of them. This table has more than 6,000 clones, around half appearing once. The CDR3 has 15 amino acids. Treatment denoted: randomized to nivolumab then ipilimumab (arm A) or the reverse (arm B). None of the patients previously received DNA-damaging chemotherapy. This specimen consisted of CD8+ T cells sorted from blood (inferred from file names), obtained from a patient given nivolumab and ipilimumab in sequence. The TCR sequence derives from a human patient with melanoma. Some clones in this sample may be carry-over from other donors' samples. The V call is TRBV7-5, the J call TRBJ1-1; the D call of TRBD1 is as the table states it, not checked on the DNA. TRBV7-5 is classified as a pseudogene. For the CDR3, the DNA is TGTGCCAGAAGCCAGCGAGGACAGGTTGGCACTGAAGCTTTCTTT. As protein: CARSQRGQVGTEAFF.